Described below is a single T cell receptor beta chain sequence and its context. No cognate antigen has been identified for it. The sample holds no much larger clone one base away, and base qualities are not on file. Profiling of TCR beta VDJ combinations and CDR3 sequences used genomic DNA as the template. An Illumina HiSeq 2000 was the platform used for TCR repertoire sequencing. On the authors' methods: Repertoires were assessed using TRBV/TRBJ rearrangement plots, CDR3 size and DJ length profiles, and Simpson's diversity index. The most abundant DNA sequence in the deep sequencing data was defined as the immunodominant clone. CDR3 amino acid sequences were checked for sharing across subjects and were also compared against the VDJdb database and published repertoires. TCRdb reworked the public reads: Q25 trimming with fastp, MiXCR clone assembly, productive beta chains retained. Merged by CDR3 protein, the rows form single entries marked with the most common genes and DNA. For this entry, the V and J calls and clone size follow TCRdb and not the study's own pipeline. The sample table shows 150,000 to 180,000 distinct CDR3 sequences, and around half are seen once. The ten largest clones capture approximately 12% of the sample.

The data were obtained in a study of CD8+CD57+ T cells in acquired aplastic anemia (dated by TCRdb to the late 2010s). Turning to the overall study: On average, sorted CD4+ and CD8+ cells yielded around 3.1 ug of extracted DNA, with a range of roughly 0.17 to 30 ug. CD8+CD57+ expansion was defined as a frequency above the mean frequency observed in healthy subjects. Overall results and qualifications from the work: Over 25 CD8+ CDR3 sequences were found in both patients and controls but appeared to be highly expressed in patients and within the immunodominant clones of the patients. CD8+ Simpson's diversity did not differ significantly between patients and healthy controls (P=0.060).

There are 14 amino acids in the CDR3, from cysteine to phenylalanine inclusive. Just CDR3 DNA is preserved here, 42 bases in frame from base 1. The trim is 7 bases for V and 2 bases for J, with a gap of 14 bases between the germline ends. For CDR1 and CDR2, the germline V gene (reference sequence) lists SEHNR and FQNEAQ. Patients chosen for sequencing had shown expansion of CD8+CD57+ cells by flow cytometry. Every patient had severe acquired aplastic anemia, diagnosed using the International Study of Aplastic Anemia and Agranulocytosis and Camitta criteria. At the time blood was sampled, none of the patients had received any therapy. In the study, sorted CD4+ and CD8+ blood T cells from patients with severe aplastic anemia and from healthy subjects underwent deep sequencing of TCR repertoires. Patients were enrolled in the USA under clinicaltrials.gov protocols 00001620, 01623167, 00001397, 00071045, 00081523 and 00961064. Ficoll-Paque density gradient centrifugation was used to isolate peripheral blood mononuclear cells. Before DNA extraction, CD4+ and CD8+ T cells were sorted with FACS or magnetic beads.

The chain is assembled from TRBV7-9 and TRBJ2-5; the D gene could be TRBD1 or TRBD2, each one agreeing over 6 bases. The material sequenced was sorted CD4+, CD8+, or CD8+CD57+ T cells (not recorded which) from PBMCs. This sequence was found in a human donor with aplastic anemia. The CDR3 region has the sequence CASTLGGQQETQYF. At the DNA level, the sequence is TGTGCCAGCACCCTAGGGGGGCAGCAAGAGACCCAGTACTTC.